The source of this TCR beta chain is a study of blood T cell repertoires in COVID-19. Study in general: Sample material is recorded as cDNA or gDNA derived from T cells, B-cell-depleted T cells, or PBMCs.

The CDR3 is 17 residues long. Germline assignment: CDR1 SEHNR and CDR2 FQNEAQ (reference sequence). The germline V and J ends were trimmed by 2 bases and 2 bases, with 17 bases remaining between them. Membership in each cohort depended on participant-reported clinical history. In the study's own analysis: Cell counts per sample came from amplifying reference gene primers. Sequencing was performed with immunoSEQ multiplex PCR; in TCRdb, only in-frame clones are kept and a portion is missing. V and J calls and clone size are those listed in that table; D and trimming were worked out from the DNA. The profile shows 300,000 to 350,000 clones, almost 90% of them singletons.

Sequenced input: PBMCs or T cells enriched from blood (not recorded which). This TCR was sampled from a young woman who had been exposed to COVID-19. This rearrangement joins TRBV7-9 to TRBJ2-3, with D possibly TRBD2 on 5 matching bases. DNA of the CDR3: TGTGCCAGCAGCTTAACGGCTAGCCCTGGTACCACAGATACGCAGTATTTT. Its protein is CASSLTASPGTTDTQYF. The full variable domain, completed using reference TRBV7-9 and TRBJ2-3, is DTGVSQNPRHKITKRGQNVTFRCDPISEHNRLYWYRQTLGQGPEFLTYFQNEAQLEKSRLLSDRFSAERPKGSFSTLEIQRTEQGDSAMYLCASSLTASPGTTDTQYFGPGTRLTVL.